Included here is one TCR beta chain sequence, with context. Its antigen is not identified. These data are taken from a study of T cells in localized non-small cell lung cancer. Data came from immunoSEQ multiplex PCR; TCRdb stores just in-frame clones and leaves some out. The data contain under 30,000 clones, around nine tenths of them singletons. The CDR3 spans 14 residues. J lost 2 bases, V lost 7 bases, and 2 bases had no gene match. Germline V gene sequence: CDR1 MNHNS, CDR2 SASEGT. Regarding the study as a whole: Appearances in adjacent lung were noted for a median approximately 58 of the top 100 tumor clones.

Sequenced here: peripheral blood, sampled before any cancer treatment. V usage is TRBV6-1 and J usage is TRBJ2-3, with TRBD2 matching over 11 bases. This TCR derives from a woman aged 40-69 years with stage I lung adenocarcinoma. The CDR3 loop is CASMGLAVTDTQYF. CDR3 bases: TGTGCCAGCATGGGACTAGCGGTCACAGATACGCAGTATTTT.